This T cell receptor (beta chain) was obtained from a study of cytomegalovirus exposure and HLA in healthy donors. Study-wide findings and caveats: An ancestry cluster, one associated with Asian ancestry, reportedly showed fewer N-insertions than the roughly 610-donor mean in a later analysis. The study designated 164 TCR beta chains cytomegalovirus-associated.

This clone was observed a few times. The antigen is not known. PCR used 60 Vbeta primers and 13 Jbeta primers. Data came from immunoSEQ multiplex PCR; TCRdb stores just in-frame clones and leaves some out. The repertoire holds roughly 110,000 clones, with roughly 73% as singletons. Sequencing was done on a sample of PBMCs. This TCR came from a man aged 30 to 45 in good health and CMV-seronegative.

The chain's CDR3 is CARSRGGNTEAFF. CDR3 bases: TGTGCCAGAAGTCGAGGGGGGAACACTGAAGCTTTCTTT. The chain links TRBV19 to TRBJ1-1; tentative D call: TRBD1 (6 bases). The CDR3 runs to 13 residues. V was trimmed by 9 bases and J by 1 base, leaving 12 bases between them. Per germline, CDR1 LNHDA and CDR2 SQIVND (reference sequence). Full variable domain (rest looked up from reference TRBV19 and TRBJ1-1): DGGITQSPKYLFRKEGQNVTLSCEQNLNHDAMYWYRQDPGQGLRLIYYSQIVNDFQKGDIAEGYSVSREKKESFPLTVTSAQKNPTAFYLCARSRGGNTEAFFGQGTRLTVV.